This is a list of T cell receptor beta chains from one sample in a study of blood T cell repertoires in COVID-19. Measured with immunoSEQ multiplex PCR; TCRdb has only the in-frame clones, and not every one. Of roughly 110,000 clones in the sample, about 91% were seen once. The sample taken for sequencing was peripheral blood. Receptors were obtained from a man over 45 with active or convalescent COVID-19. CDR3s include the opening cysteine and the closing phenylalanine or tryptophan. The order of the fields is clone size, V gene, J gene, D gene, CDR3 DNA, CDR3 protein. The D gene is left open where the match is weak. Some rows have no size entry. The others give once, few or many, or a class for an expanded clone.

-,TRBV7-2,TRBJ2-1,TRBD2,TGTGCCAGCAGCTTAGGGACTAGCCGAGGGAATGAGCAGTTCTTC,CASSLGTSRGNEQFF
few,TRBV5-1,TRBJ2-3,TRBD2,TGCGCCAGCAGCTTGAGGGGACTAGCGTCTAGCACAGATACGCAGTATTTT,CASSLRGLASSTDTQYF
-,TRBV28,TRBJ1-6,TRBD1,TGTGCCTGGTCTCAGGACAGGGAAAGATCACCCCTCCACTTT,CAWSQDRERSPLHF
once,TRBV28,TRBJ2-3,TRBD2,TGTGCCAGCAGTTTAAATAGCGGGAGGCTCACAGATACGCAGTATTTT,CASSLNSGRLTDTQYF
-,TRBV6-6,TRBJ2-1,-,TGTGCCAGCAGTTACAGGGACTCCCTTGACAATGAGCAGTTCTTC,CASSYRDSLDNEQFF
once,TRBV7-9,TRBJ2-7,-,TGTGCCAGCAGCTTAAAGGGGAAGCCCTACGAGCAGTACTTC,CASSLKGKPYEQYF
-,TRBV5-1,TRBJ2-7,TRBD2,TGCGCCAGCAGCTTGGAGGGAGGGGAGATCTACGAGCAGTACTTC,CASSLEGGEIYEQYF
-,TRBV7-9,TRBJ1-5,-,TGTGCCAGCAGCTCAGGGGACGGTAGCAATCAGCCCCAGCATTTT,CASSSGDGSNQPQHF
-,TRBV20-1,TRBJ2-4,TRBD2,TGCAGTGCTAGTCGAACTAGCGGATTAGCCAAAAACATTCAGTACTTC,CSASRTSGLAKNIQYF
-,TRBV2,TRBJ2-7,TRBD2,TGTGCCAGCAGTGAATGGACTAGCGGGAGCTACGAGCAGTACTTC,CASSEWTSGSYEQYF
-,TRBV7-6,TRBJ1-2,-,TGTGCCAGCAGCTCCACCCCGAGGAGGGGAGGGTATGGCTACACCTTC,CASSSTPRRGGYGYTF
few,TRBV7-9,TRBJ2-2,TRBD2,TGTGCCAGCAGAGAGCGTGGGACTAGCGGGAGAGAAGGCGGGGAGCTGTTTTTT,CASRERGTSGREGGELFF
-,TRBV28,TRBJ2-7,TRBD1,TGTGCCAGCAGTCCGACAGGGCAGCAGTACTTC,CASSPTGQQYF
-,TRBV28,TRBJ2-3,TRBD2,TGTGCCAGCAGTACCACCGGACTAGCGGGAGCTACAGATACGCAGTATTTT,CASSTTGLAGATDTQYF
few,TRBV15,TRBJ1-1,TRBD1,TGTGCCACCAGCCGAGGACAGGGAAGGGAGAACACTGAAGCTTTCTTT,CATSRGQGRENTEAFF
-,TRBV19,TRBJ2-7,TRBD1,TGTGCCAGTAGTTTTGAGGGGGCGACGTCCTACGAGCAGTACTTC,CASSFEGATSYEQYF